Sequencing of this TCR beta chain was carried out in a study of cytomegalovirus exposure and HLA in healthy donors. Both 60 Vbeta primers and 13 Jbeta primers went into the PCR. Profiled with immunoSEQ multiplex PCR; TCRdb holds only in-frame clones, not every one. The data hold 140,000 to 150,000 clones, with roughly 80% observed a single time. As to this clone: The antigen remains undetermined.

The CDR3 contains 16 residues. Trimming left V 0 bases short and J 0 bases short, with 14 bases between. Germline CDR1 reads SQVTM; CDR2 reads ANQGSEA. Overall study results and limits: Presence/absence results assume similar sequencing depth per donor, which may not hold. In a later analysis, DRB1 alleles had the most associated TCRs; HLA-C alleles the fewest.

The sample consisted of PBMCs. This sequence was found in a man aged 40-50 years in good health and CMV-seronegative. J is TRBJ1-2 and V is TRBV29-1, with D perhaps TRBD1 (6 bases). CDR3 region: CSVEDRGGIANYGYTF. The CDR3 region has the DNA TGCAGCGTTGAAGATCGGGGGGGCATAGCTAACTATGGCTACACCTTC.